This TCR beta chain was captured in a study of cytomegalovirus exposure and HLA in healthy donors. The overall study: The roughly 130 validation repertoires, a later analysis reported, used the same platform as the 600 to 700 repertoires from the first cohort.

Note on this clone: What it binds is unknown.

Study-level results: There were some public TCRs occurring in many donors, but most TCR sequences were rare.

The protocol was immunoSEQ multiplex PCR, while the TCRdb copy is restricted to in-frame clones and leaves out a portion. The sample records 190,000 or so clones, about 86% being singletons. The V end was cut by 6 bases, the J end by 2 bases, with 11 bases between. Germline CDR1 and CDR2: MGHDK and SYGVNS. This CDR3 has 15 residues. The source of this sequence is a woman between 18 and 29 years old in good health and CMV-seropositive. The source material was PBMCs. This rearrangement joins TRBV25-1 to TRBJ1-6, with a weak D call TRBD1 (5 bases). CDR3 region: CASRDGRAYNSPLHF. The CDR3 DNA reads TGTGCCAGCAGGGACGGCAGGGCCTATAATTCACCCCTCCACTTT. Full variable domain (missing parts from reference TRBV25-1 and TRBJ1-6): EADIYQTPRYLVIGTGKKITLECSQTMGHDKMYWYQQDPGMELHLIHYSYGVNSTEKGDLSSESTVSRIRTEHFPLTLESARPSHTSQYLCASRDGRAYNSPLHFGNGTRLTVT.